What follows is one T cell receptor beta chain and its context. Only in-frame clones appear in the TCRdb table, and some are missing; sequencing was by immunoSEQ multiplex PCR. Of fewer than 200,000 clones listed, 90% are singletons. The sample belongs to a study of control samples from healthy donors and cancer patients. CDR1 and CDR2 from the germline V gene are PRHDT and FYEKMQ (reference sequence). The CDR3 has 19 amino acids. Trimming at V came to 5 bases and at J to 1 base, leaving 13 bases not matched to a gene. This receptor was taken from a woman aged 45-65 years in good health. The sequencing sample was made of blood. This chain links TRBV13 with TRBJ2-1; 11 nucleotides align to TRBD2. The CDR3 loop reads CASSPPGTSGYWSYNEQFF. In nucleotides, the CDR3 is TGTGCCAGCAGCCCCCCCGGGACTAGCGGTTATTGGTCCTACAATGAGCAGTTCTTC.